The 2 T cell receptor beta chains below come from one sample, sequenced in a study of response to subunit inactivated influenza vaccine. TCRdb reanalysed the RT-PCR reads using MiXCR and keeps one entry per CDR3 protein. The sample includes approximately 250,000 distinct CDR3 sequences, 9% to 15% of them seen just once. The sequences come from non-naive T cells sorted from PBMCs, collected 14 to 15 days before vaccination. The receptors come from a man aged 45 to 65 who received an inactivated influenza vaccine.

This clonotype was found a few times. The rearrangement joins TRBV30 to TRBJ1-1, with a weak D call TRBD1 (5 bases). Germline CDR1 GTSNPN, CDR2 SVGIG (reference sequence). Trimming removed 0 bases from V and 8 bases from J, with 13 bases in between. This CDR3 has 13 residues. The CDR3 reads CAWSVGANGEAFF. The CDR3 nucleotides are TGTGCCTGGAGTGTCGGGGCTAACGGGGAAGCTTTCTTT.

This chain links TRBV18 with TRBJ1-1, with 11 nucleotides matching TRBD1. There are 14 residues in the CDR3. V was pared by 4 bases and J by 4 bases, with 2 bases of the junction left unmatched. Germline CDR1 is KGHSH and CDR2 is LQKENI. DNA for the CDR3: TGTGCCAGCTCACGGACAGGGGGCTCCACTGAAGCTTTCTTT. It translates to CASSRTGGSTEAFF.